This record covers a single T cell receptor (beta chain). Its binding antigen is unknown. No base-level quality is on record; no much larger clone is a single base apart. Spanning cysteine to phenylalanine, the CDR3 consists of 14 amino acids. The only DNA kept is the CDR3, 42 bases in frame from the first base. Per the germline V gene, SGHRS is the CDR1 and YFSETQ is the CDR2. V was cut back by 7 bases and J by 4 bases, leaving a gap of 16 bases between them. The data stem from a study of CD8 T cells in ankylosing spondylitis listed by TCRdb under 2017. Regarding the research as a whole: To find TCR variants linked to disease, the study profiled T cell receptor beta repertoires in ankylosing spondylitis patients and healthy donors. The full study cohort comprised some 27 ankylosing spondylitis patients and 85 to 120 healthy donors. Samples of peripheral blood were taken, and for ankylosing spondylitis patients, synovial fluid was collected as well. Study-level results and caveats: Some motif variants had previously been reported in the synovial fluid and blood of reactive arthritis patients, which suggests shared mechanisms of disease initiation. In peripheral blood, the disease-linked clones were found at relatively low frequencies and had a CD8+ phenotype. A TCR beta motif of fewer than 10 highly homologous amino acid variants appeared characteristic of blood from ankylosing spondylitis patients. Significant enrichment of the disease-linked clones was reported in matched synovial fluid samples from ankylosing spondylitis patients.

Instrument on record: Illumina HiSeq 2500. TCR beta libraries were prepared by quantitative 5'-RACE with molecular barcodes. In the source study's methods: Disease-linked TCR variants were identified with a new computational method built on a probabilistic model of VDJ rearrangement. The public reads were quality trimmed at Q25 with fastp and then assembled into clones with MiXCR by TCRdb, keeping productive beta chains. Entries are consolidated by CDR3 protein sequence, retaining the most common genes and DNA. TCRdb, not the authors, supplied the V and J calls. This sample has 400,000 or so distinct CDR3 sequences in its table, and 25% to 30% of those were observed once. The ten largest clones add up to roughly 0.9% of the sample.

Sequences were obtained from blood, either unsorted or a sorted T cell fraction (not recorded which). The chain was built from TRBV5-1 and TRBJ2-3, with TRBD2 perhaps the D gene, on 6 matching bases. This receptor was identified in a male donor with ankylosing spondylitis. The DNA sequence is given as TGCGCCAGCGTTACAGGAGCGGGTGCAGATACGCAGTATTTT. It translates as CASVTGAGADTQYF.